Below are 23 T cell receptor beta chains sequenced from a single sample in a study of CD8 T cells in ankylosing spondylitis (dated by TCRdb to about 2017). What the research found in general, with its limitations: A TCR beta motif of 8 or 9 highly homologous amino acid variants appeared characteristic of blood from ankylosing spondylitis patients.

For these TCRs, the target antigens are not known. Library creation used 5' RACE. The instrument was an Illumina HiSeq 2500. TCRdb took the public reads, trimmed them with fastp at Q25, ran MiXCR for clone calling and kept in-frame beta chains. Records with the same CDR3 protein are collapsed into one entry carrying the most frequent genes and DNA. A total of about 540,000 distinct CDR3 sequences appear in this sample, about an eighth of them only once. The ten largest clones capture almost 7% of the sample. Sequences were obtained from blood, either unsorted or a sorted T cell fraction (not recorded which). Source of these receptors: a male donor with ankylosing spondylitis.

This clonotype has ten or more counts. The CDR3 sequence: CASSLYSDTQYF. The CDR3 coding sequence is TGTGCCAGCAGTTTGTACTCGGATACGCAGTATTTT. The chain has TRBV12-3 or TRBV12-4 and TRBJ2-3; no definite D call. CDR3 length equals 12 residues. V dropped 3 bases and J dropped 6 bases, with 7 bases sitting between them.

This rearrangement joins TRBV5-1 to TRBJ2-2; D remains unclear. The CDR3 consists of 15 residues. V was shortened by 5 bases and J by 2 bases, with 13 bases between the two germline ends. The germline gives CDR1 SGHRS, CDR2 YFSETQ. The CDR3 nucleotides read TGCGCCAGCAGAGGAAATAAACTTAACACCGGGGAGCTGTTTTTT. Translation gives CASRGNKLNTGELFF.

This chain connects TRBV10-3 to TRBJ2-1; the match to TRBD2 covers 7 bases. The CDR3 has 14 residues. With V trimmed by 7 bases and J by 5 bases, 8 bases remained unmatched. Germline CDR1 reads ENHRY; CDR2 reads SYGVKD. The CDR3 coding sequence is TGTGCCATCAACCCTGGACTAGGACACAATGAGCAGTTCTTC. Its protein product is CAINPGLGHNEQFF.

The J gene is TRBJ1-5, the V gene TRBV24-1; D is unclear. V was pared by 3 bases and J by 9 bases, with 17 bases between. The CDR3 extends over 15 amino acids. Germline V gene sequence: CDR1 KGHDR, CDR2 SFDVKD. This CDR3 is CATSDPQRGDGPQHF. The CDR3 bases are TGTGCCACCAGTGATCCGCAGCGTGGAGATGGGCCCCAGCATTTT.

V is TRBV7-9 and J is TRBJ2-1; 7 positions agree with TRBD1. Germline V CDR1 and CDR2: SEHNR, FQNEAQ (reference sequence). The V and J ends lost 7 bases and 10 bases, in that order; junction bases with no gene match: 4. CDR3 length equals 11 residues. The CDR3 nucleotides are TGTGCCAGCACGGCGGACAGGGAGCAGTTCTTC. Protein product: CASTADREQFF.

J is TRBJ1-1 and V is TRBV18; 9 nucleotides line up with TRBD1. Germline V lookup: CDR1 KGHSH, CDR2 LQKENI. The CDR3 contains 16 residues. With V trimmed by 4 bases and J by 6 bases, 12 bases remained unmatched. CDR3: CASSLDRGSDLAEAFF. The CDR3 DNA sequence: TGTGCCAGCTCACTGGACAGGGGTTCGGACTTGGCTGAAGCTTTCTTT.

The chain uses TRBV7-8 and TRBJ2-3, with TRBD2 matching 7 bases. CDR3 size: 15 residues. Germline V gene sequence: CDR1 SGHVS, CDR2 FQNEAQ. The V segment lost 3 bases and the J segment 2 bases; nucleotides outside the gene matches: 5. The CDR3 DNA sequence: TGTGCCAGCAGCTTGACTAGCCGTCACACAGATACGCAGTATTTT. It codes for CASSLTSRHTDTQYF.

This clonotype was observed a few times. This may be a read error, as it is one base from a much larger clone. The rearrangement joins TRBV11-2 to TRBJ1-4; 7 bases map to TRBD1. The germline gives CDR1 SGHAT, CDR2 FQNNGV. The ends lost 4 bases at V and 3 bases at J; junction bases unmatched: 2. The CDR3 is 14 amino acids. CDR3 DNA: TGTGCCAGCAGCTCCGGGACAGCTAATGAAAAACTGTTTTTT. Translation: CASSSGTANEKLFF.

This chain connects TRBV11-3 to TRBJ1-1, with D possibly matching TRBD1 (5 bases). Looked up from germline, CDR1 is SGHNT and CDR2 is YENEEA. The ends were cut back, 5 bases at V and 7 bases at J, with 14 bases in the middle. This CDR3 has 13 amino acids. The CDR3 bases are TGTGCCAGCAGCGTTATTCGGGGGGGTGAAGCTTTCTTT. It codes for CASSVIRGGEAFF.

V gene TRBV5-6 combines with J gene TRBJ1-4; tentatively, D is TRBD1 (5 bases). CDR1 is SGHDT and CDR2 is YYEEEE in the germline V gene. Trimming removed 2 bases from V and 6 bases from J, with 17 bases in between. The CDR3 covers 16 residues. CDR3 amino acids: CASSFRRGPSYEKLFF. The CDR3, as DNA: TGTGCCAGCAGCTTCAGGAGGGGACCATCGTATGAAAAACTGTTTTTT.

The chain combines TRBV20-1 with TRBJ2-5; D perhaps matches TRBD1 (5 bases). Germline CDR1 DFQATT, CDR2 SNEGSKA (reference sequence). This CDR3 has 13 amino acids. The V end was cut by 8 bases, the J end by 0 bases, with 13 bases between. This chain's CDR3 is CSMGQPDQETQYF. The DNA for the CDR3 is TGCAGTATGGGGCAGCCGGACCAAGAGACCCAGTACTTC.

The sample holds a few counts of this clonotype. The CDR3 loop reads CASSLYSLDTQYF. In DNA form, the CDR3 reads TGTGCCAGCAGCTTGTACTCCCTCGATACGCAGTATTTT. V gene TRBV11-2 combines with J gene TRBJ2-3, with D unresolved. CDR1 and CDR2 (germline): SGHAT, FQNNGV. There are 13 residues in the CDR3. Between the trimmed V and J ends, which lost 3 bases and 6 bases, there was a span of 10 bases.

This clonotype was recorded a few times. The chain uses TRBV3-1 and TRBJ1-2; tentatively, D is TRBD1 (6 bases). The germline V gene has CDR1 LGHDT and CDR2 YNNKEL (reference sequence). The CDR3 has 13 amino acids. The V end lost 0 bases, the J end lost 7 bases, and 9 bases lay between the germline ends. The CDR3 DNA reads as TGTGCCAGCAGCCAAGAAACAGGGAGTGGCTACACCTTC. Protein product: CASSQETGSGYTF.

V usage is TRBV19 and J usage is TRBJ1-5, with a tentative D call TRBD1 (5 bases). Trimming removed 7 bases from V and 4 bases from J, with 17 bases in between. In germline, CDR1 is LNHDA, CDR2 SQIVND (reference sequence). This CDR3 has 15 residues. In DNA form, the CDR3 reads TGTGCCAGTACCCCGGGAAAGGGGAAAAATCAGCCCCAGCATTTT. Amino acid sequence: CASTPGKGKNQPQHF. The complete variable domain, with remaining parts taken from reference TRBV19 and TRBJ1-5, reads DGGITQSPKYLFRKEGQNVTLSCEQNLNHDAMYWYRQDPGQGLRLIYYSQIVNDFQKGDIAEGYSVSREKKESFPLTVTSAQKNPTAFYLCASTPGKGKNQPQHFGDGTRLSIL.

This chain links TRBV20-1 with TRBJ2-3; weak D call: TRBD2 (5 bases). The V gene lost 4 bases and the J gene lost 0 bases, with 8 bases spanning the gap. This CDR3 spans 13 amino acids. The germline gives CDR1 DFQATT, CDR2 SNEGSKA (reference sequence). CDR3 loop: CSAIGGSTDTQYF. The CDR3 DNA sequence: TGCAGTGCTATCGGCGGGAGCACAGATACGCAGTATTTT.

The chain has TRBV5-1 and TRBJ2-1, with 7 bases identical to TRBD2. The CDR3 has 14 amino acids. Unmatched junction bases numbered 6, after V lost 4 bases and J lost 5 bases. The germline gives CDR1 SGHRS, CDR2 YFSETQ. The CDR3 here is CASSEGGRNNEQFF. CDR3 nucleotides: TGCGCCAGCAGCGAGGGAGGGCGAAACAATGAGCAGTTCTTC.

This clonotype showed up many times. V is TRBV4-1 and J is TRBJ2-3; 8 bases agree with TRBD1. The CDR3 loop spans 17 amino acids. CDR1 and CDR2 from the germline V gene are MGHRA and YSYEKL. The ends lost 0 bases at V and 2 bases at J; junction bases unmatched: 7. The CDR3 protein is CASSQDPDRAFTDTQYF. CDR3 coding DNA: TGCGCCAGCAGCCAAGACCCGGACAGGGCCTTCACAGATACGCAGTATTTT.

The chain links TRBV5-1 to TRBJ1-3, with TRBD1 matching over 10 bases. CDR1 and CDR2 (germline): SGHRS, YFSETQ. Unmatched junction bases numbered 5, after V lost 1 base and J lost 4 bases. The CDR3 runs 16 residues. CDR3 protein: CASSLRQGANGNTIYF. The DNA of the CDR3 is TGCGCCAGCAGCTTGCGACAGGGGGCTAACGGAAACACCATATATTTT.

This clonotype showed up many times. The chain uses TRBV18 and TRBJ2-4; D may be TRBD2 (6 bases). The germline V and J ends were trimmed by 6 bases and 0 bases, with 12 bases remaining between them. The CDR3 is 15 amino acids. Germline V gene lookup returns CDR1 KGHSH and CDR2 LQKENI. CDR3: CASSPGTLAKNIQYF. The CDR3 bases are TGTGCCAGCTCCCCCGGGACTCTAGCCAAAAACATTCAGTACTTC. Supplemented by reference TRBV18 and TRBJ2-4, the full variable domain reads NAGVMQNPRHLVRRRGQEARLRCSPMKGHSHVYWYRQLPEEGLKFMVYLQKENIIDESGMPKERFSAEFPKEGPSILRIQQVVRGDSAAYFCASSPGTLAKNIQYFGAGTRLSVL.

This rearrangement joins TRBV20-1 to TRBJ1-1; D unresolved. The CDR3 is 14 amino acids. The ends were cut back, 0 bases at V and 5 bases at J, with 13 bases in the middle. Germline V gene data show CDR1 as DFQATT and CDR2 as SNEGSKA (reference sequence). This CDR3 is CSARDPKAGTEAFF. The DNA of the CDR3 is TGCAGTGCTAGAGATCCAAAAGCCGGGACTGAAGCTTTCTTT.

This clonotype was seen ten or more times. The CDR3 nucleotides read TGCGCCAGCAGCTCTTCGAGCGGGGCGAACACCGGGGAGCTGTTTTTT. Its protein is CASSSSSGANTGELFF. The chain links TRBV5-1 to TRBJ2-2; 7 bases fit TRBD2. CDR3 size: 16 residues. The V and J ends lost 3 bases and 0 bases, in that order; junction bases with no gene match: 5. The germline CDR1 and CDR2 sequences are SGHRS and YFSETQ.

The rearrangement uses TRBV24-1 and TRBJ2-1; D is uncertain. Trimming cost V 1 base and J 5 bases, with 5 bases left between them. The CDR3 contains 13 residues. Germline V gives CDR1 KGHDR, CDR2 SFDVKD. DNA for the CDR3: TGTGCCACCAGTGATTTCGCGGACAATGAGCAGTTCTTC. The encoded protein is CATSDFADNEQFF.

The table lists this clonotype with a few counts. This chain links TRBV13 with TRBJ2-5, with no clear D. The V and J ends lost 3 bases and 2 bases respectively, with 4 bases between them. The CDR3 length is 12 residues. From germline, CDR1 is PRHDT and CDR2 FYEKMQ (reference sequence). DNA of the CDR3: TGTGCCAGCAGCTTCCATCAAGAGACCCAGTACTTC. It codes for CASSFHQETQYF.